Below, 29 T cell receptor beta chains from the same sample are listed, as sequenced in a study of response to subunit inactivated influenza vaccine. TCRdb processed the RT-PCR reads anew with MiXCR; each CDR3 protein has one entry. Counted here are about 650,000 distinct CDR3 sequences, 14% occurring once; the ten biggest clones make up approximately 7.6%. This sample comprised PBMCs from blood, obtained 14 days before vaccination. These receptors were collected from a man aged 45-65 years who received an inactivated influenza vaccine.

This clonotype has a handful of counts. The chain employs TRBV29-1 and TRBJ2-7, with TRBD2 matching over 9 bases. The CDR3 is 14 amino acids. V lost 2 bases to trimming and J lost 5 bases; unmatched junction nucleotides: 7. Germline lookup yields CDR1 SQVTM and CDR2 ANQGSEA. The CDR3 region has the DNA TGCAGCGTTGAATTGGCGGGAGGGCCCCACGAGCAGTACTTC. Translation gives CSVELAGGPHEQYF.

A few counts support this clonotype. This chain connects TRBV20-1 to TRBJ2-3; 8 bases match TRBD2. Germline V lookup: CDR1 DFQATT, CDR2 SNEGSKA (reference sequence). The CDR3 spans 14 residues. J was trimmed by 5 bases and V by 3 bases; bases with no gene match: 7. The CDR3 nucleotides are TGCAGTGCTAGTGATGCGGGAGGAATAGATACGCAGTATTTT. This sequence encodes CSASDAGGIDTQYF.

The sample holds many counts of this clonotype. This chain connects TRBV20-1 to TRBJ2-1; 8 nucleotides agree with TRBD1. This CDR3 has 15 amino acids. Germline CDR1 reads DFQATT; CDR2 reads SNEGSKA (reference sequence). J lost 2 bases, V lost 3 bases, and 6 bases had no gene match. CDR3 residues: CSARMLDRAYNEQFF. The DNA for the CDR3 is TGCAGTGCTAGGATGTTGGACAGGGCCTACAATGAGCAGTTCTTC.

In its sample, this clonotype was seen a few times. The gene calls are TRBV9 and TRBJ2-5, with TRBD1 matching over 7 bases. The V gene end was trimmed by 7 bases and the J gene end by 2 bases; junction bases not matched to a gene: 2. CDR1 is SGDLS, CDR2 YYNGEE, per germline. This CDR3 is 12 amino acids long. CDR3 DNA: TGTGCCAGCGGACAGGATCAAGAGACCCAGTACTTC. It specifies CASGQDQETQYF.

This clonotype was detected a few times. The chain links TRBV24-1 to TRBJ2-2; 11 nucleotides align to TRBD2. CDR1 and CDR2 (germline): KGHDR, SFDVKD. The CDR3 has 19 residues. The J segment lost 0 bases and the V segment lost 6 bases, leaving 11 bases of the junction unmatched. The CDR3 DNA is TGTGCCACCAGTATAACTAGCGGGAGCCCCTTCCCGAACACCGGGGAGCTGTTTTTT. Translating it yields CATSITSGSPFPNTGELFF.

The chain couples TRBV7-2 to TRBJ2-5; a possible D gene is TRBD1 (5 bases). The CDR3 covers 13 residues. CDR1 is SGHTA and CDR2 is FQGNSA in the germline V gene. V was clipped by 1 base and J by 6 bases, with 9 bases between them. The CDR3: CASSLEGSKTQYF. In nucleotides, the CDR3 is TGTGCCAGCAGCTTAGAGGGGTCGAAGACCCAGTACTTC.

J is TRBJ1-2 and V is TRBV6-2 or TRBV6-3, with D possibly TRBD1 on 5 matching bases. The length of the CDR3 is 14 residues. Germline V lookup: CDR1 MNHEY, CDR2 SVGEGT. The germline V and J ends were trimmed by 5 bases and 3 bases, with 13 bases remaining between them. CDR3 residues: CASSLRQRDYGYTF. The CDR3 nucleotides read TGTGCCAGCAGTCTTAGACAGAGGGACTATGGCTACACCTTC.

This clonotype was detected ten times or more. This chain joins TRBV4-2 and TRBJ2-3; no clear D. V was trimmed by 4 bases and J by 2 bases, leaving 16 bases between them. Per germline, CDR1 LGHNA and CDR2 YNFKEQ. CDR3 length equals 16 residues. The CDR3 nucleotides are TGTGCCAGCAGCCCTTCCATCGGTGCTCTCACAGATACGCAGTATTTT. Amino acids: CASSPSIGALTDTQYF.

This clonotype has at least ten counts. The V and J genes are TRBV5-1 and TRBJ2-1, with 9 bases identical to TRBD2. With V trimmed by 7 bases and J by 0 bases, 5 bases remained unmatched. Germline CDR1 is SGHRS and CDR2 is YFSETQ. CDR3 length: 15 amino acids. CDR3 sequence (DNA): TGCGCCAGCGGACTAGCGTCCAGCTCCTACAATGAGCAGTTCTTC. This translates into CASGLASSSYNEQFF.

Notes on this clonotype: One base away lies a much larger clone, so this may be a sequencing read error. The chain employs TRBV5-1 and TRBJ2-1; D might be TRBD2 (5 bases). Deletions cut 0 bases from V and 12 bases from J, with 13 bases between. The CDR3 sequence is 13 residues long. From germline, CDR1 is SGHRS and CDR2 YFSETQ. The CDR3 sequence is CASSLDTGLGQFF. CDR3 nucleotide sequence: TGCGCCAGCAGCTTGGACACGGGGTTAGGGCAGTTCTTC.

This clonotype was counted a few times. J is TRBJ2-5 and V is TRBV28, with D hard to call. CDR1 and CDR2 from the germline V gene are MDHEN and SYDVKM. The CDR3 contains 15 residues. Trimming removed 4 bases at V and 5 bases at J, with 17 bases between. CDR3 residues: CASSSGALATETQYF. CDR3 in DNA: TGTGCCAGCAGTTCGGGTGCTCTGGCGACGGAGACCCAGTACTTC.

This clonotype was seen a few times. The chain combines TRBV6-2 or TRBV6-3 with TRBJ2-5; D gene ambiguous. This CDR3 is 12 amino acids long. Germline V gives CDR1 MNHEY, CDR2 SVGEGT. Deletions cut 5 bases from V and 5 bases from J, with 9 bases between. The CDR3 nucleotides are TGTGCCAGCAGTGGACCCTGGGAGACCCAGTACTTC. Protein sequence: CASSGPWETQYF.

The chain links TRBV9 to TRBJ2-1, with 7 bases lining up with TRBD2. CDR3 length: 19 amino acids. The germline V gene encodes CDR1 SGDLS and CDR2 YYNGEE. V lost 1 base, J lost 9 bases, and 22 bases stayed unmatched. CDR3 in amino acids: CASSVTTFAQGGSPGEQFF. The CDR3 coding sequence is TGTGCCAGCAGCGTAACCACCTTCGCCCAGGGCGGGAGCCCCGGTGAGCAGTTCTTC. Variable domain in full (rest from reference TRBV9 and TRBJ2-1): DSGVTQTPKHLITATGQRVTLRCSPRSGDLSVYWYQQSLDQGLQFLIQYYNGEERAKGNILERFSAQQFPDLHSELNLSSLELGDSALYFCASSVTTFAQGGSPGEQFFGPGTRLTVL.

The CDR3 sequence is CASTRPGQLYNEQFF. The DNA of the CDR3 is TGTGCCAGCACCCGACCGGGACAGCTATACAATGAGCAGTTCTTC. V usage is TRBV5-6 and J usage is TRBJ2-1, with TRBD1 matching over 7 bases. With 6 bases clipped from V and 4 bases from J, the junction kept 10 bases outside the gene matches. This CDR3 is 15 amino acids long. Looked up from germline, CDR1 is SGHDT and CDR2 is YYEEEE.

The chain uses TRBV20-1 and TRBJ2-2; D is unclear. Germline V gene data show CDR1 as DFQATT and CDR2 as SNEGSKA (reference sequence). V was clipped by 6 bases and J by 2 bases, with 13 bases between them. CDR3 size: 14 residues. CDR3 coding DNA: TGCAGTGCGCCAAGAAGCTTAAACACCGGGGAGCTGTTTTTT. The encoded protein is CSAPRSLNTGELFF.

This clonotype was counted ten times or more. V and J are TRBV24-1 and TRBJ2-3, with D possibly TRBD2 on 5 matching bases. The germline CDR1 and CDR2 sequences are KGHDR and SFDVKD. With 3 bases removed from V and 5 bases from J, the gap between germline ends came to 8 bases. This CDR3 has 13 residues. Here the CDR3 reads CATSDEGRDTQYF. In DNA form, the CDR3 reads TGTGCCACCAGTGATGAGGGCCGAGATACGCAGTATTTT.

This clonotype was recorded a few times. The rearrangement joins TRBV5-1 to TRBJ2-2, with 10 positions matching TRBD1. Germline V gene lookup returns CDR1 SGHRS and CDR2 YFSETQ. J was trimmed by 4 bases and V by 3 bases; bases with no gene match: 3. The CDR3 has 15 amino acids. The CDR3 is CASSWGQGTTGELFF. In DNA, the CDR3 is TGCGCCAGCAGCTGGGGACAGGGGACCACCGGGGAGCTGTTTTTT. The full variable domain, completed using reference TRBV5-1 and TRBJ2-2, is KAGVTQTPRYLIKTRGQQVTLSCSPISGHRSVSWYQQTPGQGLQFLFEYFSETQRNKGNFPGRFSGRQFSNSRSEMNVSTLELGDSALYLCASSWGQGTTGELFFGEGSRLTVL.

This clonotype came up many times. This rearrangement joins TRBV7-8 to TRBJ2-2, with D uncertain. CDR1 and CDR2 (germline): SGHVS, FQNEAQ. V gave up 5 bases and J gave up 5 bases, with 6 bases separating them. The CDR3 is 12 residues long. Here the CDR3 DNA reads TGTGCCAGCAGCGCTCCTACCGGGGAGCTGTTTTTT. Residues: CASSAPTGELFF.

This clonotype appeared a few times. The CDR3 nucleotides read TGTGCCAGCAGCGCGAGCAGCGTGGGCAATGAGCAGTTCTTC. This gives the protein CASSASSVGNEQFF. The chain combines TRBV7-2 with TRBJ2-1; D gene uncertain. Trimming stripped 5 bases from V and 6 bases from J, with 14 bases between. The CDR3 is 14 residues long. Germline V gene sequence: CDR1 SGHTA, CDR2 FQGNSA. Full variable domain (rest looked up from reference TRBV7-2 and TRBJ2-1): GAGVSQSPSNKVTEKGKDVELRCDPISGHTALYWYRQSLGQGLEFLIYFQGNSAPDKSGLPSDRFSAERTGGSVSTLTIQRTQQEDSAVYLCASSASSVGNEQFFGPGTRLTVL.

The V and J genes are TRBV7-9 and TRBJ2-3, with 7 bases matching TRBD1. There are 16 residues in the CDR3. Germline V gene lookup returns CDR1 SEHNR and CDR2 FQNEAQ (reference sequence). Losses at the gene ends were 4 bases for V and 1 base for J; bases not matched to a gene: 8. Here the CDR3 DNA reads TGTGCCAGCAGCTCTAACAGGGGAGTTGGCACAGATACGCAGTATTTT. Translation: CASSSNRGVGTDTQYF.

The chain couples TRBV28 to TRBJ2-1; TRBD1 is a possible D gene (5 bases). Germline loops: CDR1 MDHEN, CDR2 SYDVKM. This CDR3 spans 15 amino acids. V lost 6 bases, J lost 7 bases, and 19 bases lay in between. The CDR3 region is CASSPVGRGQNEQFF. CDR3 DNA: TGTGCCAGCAGCCCCGTCGGAAGGGGCCAAAATGAGCAGTTCTTC. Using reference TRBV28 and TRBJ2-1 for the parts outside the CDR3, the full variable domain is DVKVTQSSRYLVKRTGEKVFLECVQDMDHENMFWYRQDPGLGLRLIYFSYDVKMKEKGDIPEGYSVSREKKERFSLILESASTNQTSMYLCASSPVGRGQNEQFFGPGTRLTVL.

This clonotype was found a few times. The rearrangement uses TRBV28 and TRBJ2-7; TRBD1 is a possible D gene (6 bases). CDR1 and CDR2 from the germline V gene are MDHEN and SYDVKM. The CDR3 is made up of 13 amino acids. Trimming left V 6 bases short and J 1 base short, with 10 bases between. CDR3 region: CASRQGLSYEQYF. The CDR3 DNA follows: TGTGCCAGCAGGCAGGGGCTATCCTACGAGCAGTACTTC.

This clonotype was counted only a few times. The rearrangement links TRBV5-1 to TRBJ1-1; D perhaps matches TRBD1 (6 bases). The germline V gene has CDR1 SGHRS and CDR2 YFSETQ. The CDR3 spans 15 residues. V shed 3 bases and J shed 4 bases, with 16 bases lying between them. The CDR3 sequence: CASSWASDRRTEAFF. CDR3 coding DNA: TGCGCCAGCAGCTGGGCCTCCGACAGGCGCACTGAAGCTTTCTTT.

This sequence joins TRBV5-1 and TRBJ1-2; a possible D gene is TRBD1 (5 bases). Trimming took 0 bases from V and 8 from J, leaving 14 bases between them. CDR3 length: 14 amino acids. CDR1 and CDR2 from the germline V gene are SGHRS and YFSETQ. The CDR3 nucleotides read TGCGCCAGCAGCTTGGAAGCCGGGGGGAGAGGCTACACCTTC. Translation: CASSLEAGGRGYTF.

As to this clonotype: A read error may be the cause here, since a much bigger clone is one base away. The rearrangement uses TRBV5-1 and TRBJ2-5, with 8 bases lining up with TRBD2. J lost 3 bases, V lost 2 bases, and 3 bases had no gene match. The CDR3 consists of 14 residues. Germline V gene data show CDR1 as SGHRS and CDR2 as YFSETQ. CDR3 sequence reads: CASSLQAGEETQYF. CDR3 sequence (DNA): TGCGCCAGCAGCTTACAAGCGGGAGAAGAGACCCAGTACTTC.

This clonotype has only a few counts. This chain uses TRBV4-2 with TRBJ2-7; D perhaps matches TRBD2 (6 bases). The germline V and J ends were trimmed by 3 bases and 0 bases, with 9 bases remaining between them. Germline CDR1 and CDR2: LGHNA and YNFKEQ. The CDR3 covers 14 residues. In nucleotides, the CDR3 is TGTGCCAGCAGCCAGGCTAGCGACTCCTACGAGCAGTACTTC. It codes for CASSQASDSYEQYF.

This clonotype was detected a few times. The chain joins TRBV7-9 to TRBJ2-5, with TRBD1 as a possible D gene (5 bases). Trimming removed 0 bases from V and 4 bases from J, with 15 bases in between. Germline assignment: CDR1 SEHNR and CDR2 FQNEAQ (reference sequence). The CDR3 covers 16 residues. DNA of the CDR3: TGTGCCAGCAGCTTAGCTTTGACAGTTAGCCTAGAGACCCAGTACTTC. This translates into CASSLALTVSLETQYF.

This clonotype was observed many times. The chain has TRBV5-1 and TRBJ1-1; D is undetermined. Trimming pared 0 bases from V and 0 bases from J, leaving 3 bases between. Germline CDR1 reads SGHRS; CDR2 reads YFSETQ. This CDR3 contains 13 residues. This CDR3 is CASSLDLNTEAFF. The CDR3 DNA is TGCGCCAGCAGCTTGGATTTGAACACTGAAGCTTTCTTT.

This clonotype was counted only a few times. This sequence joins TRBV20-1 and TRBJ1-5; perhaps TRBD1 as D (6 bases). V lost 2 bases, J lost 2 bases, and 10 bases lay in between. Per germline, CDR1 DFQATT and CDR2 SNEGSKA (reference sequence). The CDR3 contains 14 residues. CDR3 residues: CSARRGQRNQPQHF. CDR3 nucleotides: TGCAGTGCTAGACGTGGACAGCGCAATCAGCCCCAGCATTTT.